Following are 30 T cell receptor beta chains from one sample sequenced in a study of Ad26.COV2.S vaccination and SARS-CoV-2 variants. Clones were sequenced by immunoSEQ multiplex PCR, and TCRdb holds only the in-frame ones, with some missing. The table shows some 180,000 clones, with approximately 90% occurring only once. The specimen was peripheral blood, collected after recovery from COVID-19. The receptors were gathered from a human donor who had recovered from COVID-19.

The gene calls are TRBV4-1 and TRBJ2-7, with 8 bases aligning to TRBD1. J gave up 3 bases and V 4 bases, and 5 bases lay outside the gene matches. The CDR3 has 14 amino acids. Germline loops: CDR1 MGHRA, CDR2 YSYEKL. The CDR3 sequence: CASSRDRRDYEQYF. DNA of the CDR3: TGCGCCAGCAGCCGGGACAGGAGGGACTACGAGCAGTACTTC.

V gene TRBV6-5 combines with J gene TRBJ2-1; 9 bases line up with TRBD1. The CDR3 sequence is 16 residues long. CDR1 MNHEY and CDR2 SVGAGI come from the germline V gene. V gave up 2 bases and J gave up 6 bases; unmatched junction bases: 8. The CDR3 is CASSYAGQGKGNEQFF. In nucleotides, the CDR3 is TGTGCCAGCAGTTACGCGGGACAGGGAAAGGGCAATGAGCAGTTCTTC.

The chain couples TRBV4-1 to TRBJ1-2, with D possibly TRBD1 on 5 matching bases. This CDR3 spans 18 amino acids. The V end lost 3 bases, the J end lost 7 bases, and 27 bases lay between the germline ends. Germline V gene lookup returns CDR1 MGHRA and CDR2 YSYEKL. CDR3 in amino acids: CASSQTDGGRVVYSGYTF. CDR3 DNA sequence: TGCGCCAGCAGCCAGACCGACGGGGGGAGGGTGGTATACAGTGGCTACACCTTC.

The gene calls are TRBV2 and TRBJ1-2; 8 nucleotides line up with TRBD1. The CDR3 spans 14 residues. Trimming took 6 bases from V and 4 from J; bases not matched to a gene: 7. In germline, CDR1 is SNHLY, CDR2 FYNNEI. In DNA form, the CDR3 reads TGTGCCAGCAGCCAACAGGGGGGCAGCTATGGCTACACCTTC. Residues: CASSQQGGSYGYTF.

V is TRBV30 and J is TRBJ1-2; the match to TRBD1 covers 9 bases. The CDR3 contains 15 residues. The germline CDR1 and CDR2 sequences are GTSNPN and SVGIG (reference sequence). V gave up 5 bases and J gave up 8 bases; unmatched junction bases: 15. For the CDR3, the DNA is TGTGCCTGGGGTTATGACACAGGGGGCGTACGGGGCTACACCTTC. Its translation: CAWGYDTGGVRGYTF.

The J gene is TRBJ1-2, the V gene TRBV1. TRBV1 is a pseudogene segment. This CDR3 has 14 residues. In DNA form, the CDR3 reads TGCACCAACCCCCTCTTGGGGGGGGCGCGGGGCTACACCTTC. Protein sequence: CTNPLLGGARGYTF.

V gene TRBV2 combines with J gene TRBJ2-3; D is possibly TRBD2 (5 bases). V shed 2 bases and J shed 1 base, with 13 bases lying between them. The germline CDR1 and CDR2 sequences are SNHLY and FYNNEI. CDR3 length: 16 residues. CDR3 protein: CASSEPLGLGTDTQYF. In DNA, the CDR3 is TGTGCCAGCAGTGAACCATTAGGACTCGGCACAGATACGCAGTATTTT.

The chain employs TRBV10-3 and TRBJ1-2, with 9 bases matching TRBD1. Germline lookup yields CDR1 ENHRY and CDR2 SYGVKD. The CDR3 contains 14 residues. Trimming took 4 bases from V and 6 from J; bases not matched to a gene: 6. The CDR3 here is CAISAGTGIHGYTF. As DNA, the CDR3 is TGTGCCATCAGTGCAGGGACAGGGATACATGGCTACACCTTC.

J is TRBJ2-1 and V is TRBV6-5; 8 bases map to TRBD2. V trimming: 6 bases; J trimming: 0 bases; junction bases outside the gene matches: 4. The germline gives CDR1 MNHEY, CDR2 SVGAGI. CDR3 size: 15 residues. Here the CDR3 DNA reads TGTGCCAGCAGCCCACTAGCGGCCTCCTACAATGAGCAGTTCTTC. Protein product: CASSPLAASYNEQFF.

The chain employs TRBV6-5 and TRBJ2-2; no reliable D call. The CDR3 spans 13 residues. The V gene lost 6 bases and the J gene lost 7 bases, with 12 bases spanning the gap. CDR1 is MNHEY, CDR2 SVGAGI, per germline. The chain's CDR3 is CASSPAGRGELFF. CDR3 DNA: TGTGCCAGCAGCCCGGCCGGACGCGGGGAGCTGTTTTTT.

This chain links TRBV27 with TRBJ2-7; 9 positions agree with TRBD1. The junction had 9 bases not matched to a gene; V was cut back by 1 base and J by 5 bases. This CDR3 is built from 16 residues. Germline V CDR1 and CDR2: MNHEY, SMNVEV (reference sequence). CDR3 sequence: CASSLYGQGSLNEQYF. For the CDR3, the DNA is TGTGCCAGCAGTTTATACGGACAGGGGTCTCTGAACGAGCAGTACTTC.

V and J are TRBV28 and TRBJ1-5, with D possibly matching TRBD1 (6 bases). The germline gives CDR1 MDHEN, CDR2 SYDVKM. The V end was cut by 7 bases, the J end by 0 bases, with 19 bases between. The CDR3 has 17 residues. The CDR3 sequence is CASMGLDRYLSNQPQHF. In DNA, the CDR3 is TGTGCCAGCATGGGGTTGGACAGATACCTTAGCAATCAGCCCCAGCATTTT.

This clone appeared once. This chain connects TRBV5-6 to TRBJ1-2; 7 nucleotides agree with TRBD1. CDR3 length equals 15 residues. Per the germline V gene, CDR1 is SGHDT and CDR2 is YYEEEE. The V gene end was trimmed by 0 bases and the J gene end by 3 bases; junction bases not matched to a gene: 5. CDR3 in DNA: TGTGCCAGCAGCTTGGACGACAGGGTATACTATGGCTACACCTTC. Amino acid sequence: CASSLDDRVYYGYTF.

The chain is built from TRBV2 and TRBJ1-2, with D unresolved. V shed 2 bases and J shed 8 bases, with 6 bases lying between them. Germline V gives CDR1 SNHLY, CDR2 FYNNEI. This CDR3 is built from 11 residues. The CDR3, as DNA: TGTGCCAGCAGTGAACTGGGGGGCTACACCTTC. This translates into CASSELGGYTF.

The chain links TRBV29-1 to TRBJ1-1; no firm D call. V gave up 3 bases and J gave up 4 bases, with 12 bases separating them. This CDR3 is 13 amino acids long. The germline CDR1 and CDR2 sequences are SQVTM and ANQGSEA. The CDR3, as DNA: TGCAGCGTTGAGGCCTTGGAGGGCACTGAAGCTTTCTTT. Its protein product is CSVEALEGTEAFF.

The V call is TRBV7-3, the J call TRBJ2-7; 8 bases map to TRBD2. With V trimmed by 5 bases and J by 2 bases, 8 bases remained unmatched. Germline CDR1 and CDR2: SGHTA and FQGTGA. The CDR3 is 15 amino acids. The CDR3 is CASSQSGGPPYEQYF. The CDR3 DNA reads TGTGCCAGCAGCCAAAGCGGGGGCCCCCCCTACGAGCAGTACTTC.

This chain uses TRBV5-1 with TRBJ1-3, with a weak D call TRBD1 (5 bases). V gave up 0 bases and J gave up 2 bases, with 9 bases separating them. CDR1 is SGHRS and CDR2 is YFSETQ in the germline V gene. The CDR3 is made up of 15 amino acids. The CDR3 DNA is TGCGCCAGCAGCTTGGCGGGGGTCGCTGGAAACACCATATATTTT. It specifies CASSLAGVAGNTIYF.

This rearrangement joins TRBV12-5 to TRBJ2-7; 9 bases map to TRBD2. CDR1 is LGHNT and CDR2 is FRNRAP in the germline V gene. Germline trimming cut 7 bases from V and 2 bases from J; bases unmatched to any gene: 12. The CDR3 is 16 residues long. The chain's CDR3 is CASASGSGRIAYEQYF. CDR3 nucleotide sequence: TGTGCTAGTGCCTCGGGTAGCGGGAGAATTGCCTACGAGCAGTACTTC.

This clone was observed a handful of times. The chain carries TRBV15 and TRBJ2-7, with no clear D. Trimming stripped 0 bases from V and 2 bases from J, with 8 bases between. CDR1 LNHNV and CDR2 YYDKDF come from the germline V gene (reference sequence). This CDR3 is built from 14 residues. Here the CDR3 reads CATSRDPGPYEQYF. Here the CDR3 DNA reads TGTGCCACCAGCAGAGACCCAGGCCCCTACGAGCAGTACTTC.

The chain links TRBV10-3 to TRBJ1-1; 10 nucleotides agree with TRBD1. V was clipped by 3 bases and J by 4 bases; unmatched bases: 5. Germline lookup yields CDR1 ENHRY and CDR2 SYGVKD. The CDR3 runs to 15 residues. The CDR3 reads CAISEIGTGVTEAFF. The CDR3 DNA is TGTGCCATCAGTGAAATAGGGACAGGGGTCACTGAAGCTTTCTTT.

The chain links TRBV11-2 to TRBJ2-2; D possibly corresponds to TRBD2 (6 bases). This CDR3 has 15 residues. Germline V gene lookup returns CDR1 SGHAT and CDR2 FQNNGV. The V end was cut by 3 bases, the J end by 4 bases, with 12 bases between. The CDR3 reads CASSFTSYPTGELFF. CDR3 nucleotides: TGTGCCAGCAGCTTCACTAGCTATCCCACCGGGGAGCTGTTTTTT.

This chain uses TRBV14 with TRBJ2-7; 11 bases map to TRBD2. The V gene's germline CDR1 is SGHDN and CDR2 FVKESK. The CDR3 covers 16 residues. Trimming cost V 4 bases and J 2 bases; bases outside gene matches: 7. The CDR3 spells CASSRPGLAAAYEQYF. For the CDR3, the DNA is TGTGCCAGCAGCCGACCGGGACTAGCGGCGGCCTACGAGCAGTACTTC.

This chain's CDR3 is CASSLTQERHTDTQYF. The CDR3 bases are TGTGCCAGCAGCCTAACACAAGAAAGACACACAGATACGCAGTATTTT. The V and J genes are TRBV4-2 and TRBJ2-3, with D unresolved. Germline CDR1 reads LGHNA; CDR2 reads YNFKEQ. The CDR3 runs to 16 residues. Trimming removed 4 bases from V and 2 bases from J, with 16 bases in between.

This chain connects TRBV7-9 to TRBJ1-2; no clear D gene. This CDR3 contains 18 residues. Germline V gives CDR1 SEHNR, CDR2 FQNEAQ (reference sequence). V gave up 5 bases and J gave up 3 bases, with 25 bases separating them. The CDR3 bases are TGTGCCAGCAGCCTCGGAGGGCACCCGAGTAAGGGTGACTATGGCTACACCTTC. It translates to CASSLGGHPSKGDYGYTF.

V gene TRBV24-1 combines with J gene TRBJ1-2, with D unclear. The CDR3 sequence is 14 residues long. V was clipped by 4 bases and J by 5 bases, with 13 bases between them. Germline V gene data show CDR1 as KGHDR and CDR2 as SFDVKD. The CDR3 protein is CATSEAPYEYGYTF. CDR3 in DNA: TGTGCCACCAGTGAAGCCCCCTACGAATATGGCTACACCTTC.

In the case of this clone: The same CDR3 is also encoded by other DNA sequences in this sample. J is TRBJ2-3 and V is TRBV6-5; TRBD1 matches 8 bases. Per the germline V gene, CDR1 is MNHEY and CDR2 is SVGAGI. With V trimmed by 5 bases and J by 2 bases, 3 bases remained unmatched. The CDR3 contains 14 residues. CDR3 sequence reads: CASSLQGATDTQYF. The CDR3 region has the DNA TGTGCCAGCAGTCTTCAGGGGGCCACAGATACGCAGTATTTT.

V is TRBV6-2 or TRBV6-3 and J is TRBJ2-7; TRBD2 matches 8 bases. Germline loops: CDR1 MNHEY, CDR2 SVGEGT. The V segment lost 0 bases and the J segment 2 bases; nucleotides outside the gene matches: 3. The CDR3 has 15 amino acids. CDR3 amino acids: CASSYSTGGPYEQYF. The CDR3 bases are TGTGCCAGCAGTTACTCGACGGGAGGGCCCTACGAGCAGTACTTC.

The chain joins TRBV29-1 to TRBJ1-1; D gene unclear. Deletions cut 1 base from V and 1 base from J, with 4 bases between. The CDR3 consists of 12 residues. The germline V gene encodes CDR1 SQVTM and CDR2 ANQGSEA. As DNA, the CDR3 is TGCAGCGTTGAAGGGGGGAACACTGAAGCTTTCTTT. Translation: CSVEGGNTEAFF.

In this sample, this clone turned up a few times. This chain uses TRBV5-6 with TRBJ2-4; D might be TRBD2 (6 bases). The CDR3 extends over 16 amino acids. Trimming pared 3 bases from V and 6 bases from J, leaving 19 bases between. Germline V CDR1 and CDR2: SGHDT, YYEEEE. CDR3 sequence: CASSSDRGLWGNIQYF. The CDR3 region has the DNA TGTGCCAGCAGCTCAGACCGCGGACTATGGGGAAACATTCAGTACTTC.

This chain links TRBV3-1 (or the pseudogene TRBV3-2) with TRBJ1-5; D uncertain. This CDR3 is 13 amino acids long. The V and J ends lost 1 base and 6 bases respectively, with 7 bases between them. Germline assignment: CDR1 LGHDT and CDR2 YNNKEL (reference sequence). CDR3 DNA: TGTGCCAGCAGCCAAGTAGGAGGTCAGCCCCAGCATTTT. Protein product: CASSQVGGQPQHF.